The 22 T cell receptor beta chains in this list originate from one sample, sequenced in a study of blood T cell repertoires in COVID-19. Clones were read by immunoSEQ multiplex PCR, and TCRdb kept only the in-frame ones, dropping some. The table lists some 230,000 clones, approximately 90% of them singletons. Sample: PBMCs or T cells enriched from blood (not recorded which). The receptors were sampled from a woman under 30 in a cohort exposed to, infected with or recovered from COVID-19 (not recorded which).

The CDR3 coding sequence is TGTGCCAGCAGTTACGTCCTGGGTACAGGCCCCTTCTACGAGCAGTACTTC. Translating gives CASSYVLGTGPFYEQYF. The J gene is TRBJ2-7, the V gene TRBV6-2 or TRBV6-3; D perhaps matches TRBD1 (5 bases). The CDR3 runs 17 residues. With 2 bases removed from V and 3 bases from J, the gap between germline ends came to 20 bases. CDR1 and CDR2 from the germline V gene are MNHEY and SVGEGT.

V usage is TRBV5-6 and J usage is TRBJ1-2, with D perhaps TRBD1 (6 bases). V lost 0 bases and J 0 bases, leaving 15 bases between the germline ends. This CDR3 has 17 residues. Germline V gene sequence: CDR1 SGHDT, CDR2 YYEEEE. The CDR3 bases are TGTGCCAGCAGCTTGGATAGGGGGAACAAAGCTAACTATGGCTACACCTTC. It yields the protein CASSLDRGNKANYGYTF.

The CDR3 spells CASSVKRGGQSSYNEQFF. The DNA of the CDR3 is TGTGCCAGCAGTGTGAAGCGGGGGGGCCAGAGCTCCTACAATGAGCAGTTCTTC. V usage is TRBV2 and J usage is TRBJ2-1; 10 bases are shared with TRBD2. CDR1 is SNHLY, CDR2 FYNNEI, per germline. With V trimmed by 4 bases and J by 0 bases, 9 bases remained unmatched. This CDR3 is 18 amino acids long.

This clone was counted once. This chain links TRBV19 with TRBJ1-6, with a tentative D call TRBD1 (6 bases). Germline CDR1 LNHDA, CDR2 SQIVND (reference sequence). The V gene lost 7 bases and the J gene lost 4 bases, with 11 bases spanning the gap. CDR3 length: 14 amino acids. DNA of the CDR3: TGTGCCAGTACCAAAGGACAGTATAATTCACCCCTCCACTTT. It is translated as CASTKGQYNSPLHF.

This clone came up once. The CDR3 region has the DNA TGTGCCAGCAGCGGAACTAGCGGGCCCTACGAGCAGTACTTC. Protein: CASSGTSGPYEQYF. This chain links TRBV5-4 with TRBJ2-7; 9 nucleotides agree with TRBD2. Germline V lookup: CDR1 SGHNT, CDR2 YYREEE (reference sequence). Trimming took 4 bases from V and 2 from J; bases not matched to a gene: 4. The CDR3 consists of 14 residues. Supplemented by reference TRBV5-4 and TRBJ2-7, the full variable domain reads ETGVTQSPTHLIKTRGQQVTLRCSSQSGHNTVSWYQQALGQGPQFIFQYYREEENGRGNFPPRFSGLQFPNYSSELNVNALELDDSALYLCASSGTSGPYEQYFGPGTRLTVT.

The chain joins TRBV18 to TRBJ2-6, with TRBD1 matching 10 bases. V was pared by 5 bases and J by 6 bases, with 7 bases of the junction left unmatched. The length of the CDR3 is 16 residues. Germline CDR1 KGHSH, CDR2 LQKENI. The CDR3 nucleotides read TGTGCCAGCTCATCCAGGGACAGGGGAGAGGCCAACGTCCTGACTTTC. Its translation: CASSSRDRGEANVLTF.

The V and J genes are TRBV12-5 and TRBJ1-5, with D possibly TRBD1 on 6 matching bases. Deletions cut 2 bases from V and 7 bases from J, with 6 bases between. CDR1 and CDR2 (germline): LGHNT, FRNRAP. The CDR3 covers 12 residues. CDR3 DNA: TGTGCTAGTGGTTTGCAGGGGCAGCCCCAGCATTTT. Translating it yields CASGLQGQPQHF. Based on the CDR3 plus reference TRBV12-5 and TRBJ1-5, the full variable domain is DARVTQTPRHKVTEMGQEVTMRCQPILGHNTVFWYRQTMMQGLELLAYFRNRAPLDDSGMPKDRFSAEMPDATLATLKIQPSEPRDSAVYFCASGLQGQPQHFGDGTRLSIL.

This chain links TRBV6-5 with TRBJ2-7, with 11 positions matching TRBD1. V dropped 2 bases and J dropped 3; count of bases not matched to a gene: 3. CDR1 is MNHEY and CDR2 is SVGAGI in the germline V gene. The CDR3 loop spans 15 amino acids. CDR3 amino acids: CASSYPGQGGYEQYF. Written as DNA, the CDR3 is TGTGCCAGCAGTTACCCGGGACAGGGGGGCTACGAGCAGTACTTC.

V gene TRBV5-8 combines with J gene TRBJ1-2; 12 bases are a match to TRBD1. This CDR3 region has 17 residues. Germline loops: CDR1 SGHTS, CDR2 YDEGEE. J was trimmed by 4 bases and V by 2 bases; bases with no gene match: 9. The CDR3 DNA sequence: TGTGCCAGCAGCTTCCGGGACAGGGGGCTCTACCCCTATGGCTACACCTTC. Amino acids: CASSFRDRGLYPYGYTF.

The CDR3, as DNA: TGTGCCAGCAGCTTAAAGGCTAGCGGGAGAGGTGAGCAGTTCTTC. Protein sequence: CASSLKASGRGEQFF. This sequence joins TRBV7-8 and TRBJ2-1; 10 bases agree with TRBD2. The germline V gene encodes CDR1 SGHVS and CDR2 FQNEAQ. The V and J ends lost 2 bases and 9 bases, in that order; junction bases with no gene match: 7. The CDR3 sequence is 15 residues long.

The gene calls are TRBV6-4 and TRBJ2-7; 7 bases agree with TRBD1. This CDR3 comprises 13 residues. Germline CDR1 MRHNA, CDR2 SNTAGT. V shed 0 bases, J shed 5 bases, and the junction held 1 base outside the gene matches. CDR3 DNA sequence: TGTGCCAGCAGTGACTCGGACAGGAACGAGCAGTACTTC. It encodes CASSDSDRNEQYF.

The chain is built from TRBV5-6 and TRBJ2-1; TRBD2 agrees at 10 bases. With 2 bases clipped from V and 2 bases from J, the junction kept 1 base outside the gene matches. CDR1 is SGHDT and CDR2 is YYEEEE in the germline V gene. CDR3 size: 15 residues. CDR3 region: CASSLAGGTYNEQFF. For the CDR3, the DNA is TGTGCCAGCAGCTTAGCGGGAGGGACCTACAATGAGCAGTTCTTC.

The chain recombines TRBV5-1 with TRBJ1-6; TRBD1 might be the D (5 bases). CDR3 length: 14 residues. V lost 4 bases to trimming and J lost 8 bases, with 13 bases between them. Germline CDR1 is SGHRS and CDR2 is YFSETQ. CDR3 region: CASSPQGYDSPLHF. CDR3 nucleotide sequence: TGCGCCAGCAGCCCGCAGGGATATGATTCACCCCTCCACTTT.

This chain connects TRBV5-4 to TRBJ1-4; 8 bases agree with TRBD1. V dropped 4 bases and J dropped 8; count of bases not matched to a gene: 7. Germline V CDR1 and CDR2: SGHNT, YYREEE (reference sequence). The CDR3 sequence is 14 residues long. The CDR3 protein is CASSMDRVEEKLFF. The CDR3 coding sequence is TGTGCCAGCAGCATGGACAGGGTGGAGGAAAAACTGTTTTTT.

The V gene is TRBV5-6, the J gene TRBJ1-4; no clear D gene. This CDR3 comprises 16 residues. Germline V gene sequence: CDR1 SGHDT, CDR2 YYEEEE. Trimming removed 0 bases at V and 8 bases at J, with 17 bases between. In DNA, the CDR3 is TGTGCCAGCAGCTTGGGGGTCGGGGTTTTTGAGGAAAAACTGTTTTTT. Residues: CASSLGVGVFEEKLFF.

This clone occurred once. V usage is TRBV24-1 and J usage is TRBJ2-2; 15 bases align to TRBD2. V gave up 3 bases and J gave up 6 bases; unmatched junction bases: 7. This CDR3 comprises 18 residues. Per germline, CDR1 KGHDR and CDR2 SFDVKD. CDR3 in amino acids: CATSDERTSGGVSGELFF. CDR3 nucleotide sequence: TGTGCCACCAGTGATGAGAGGACTAGCGGGGGGGTTTCCGGGGAGCTGTTTTTT.

V is TRBV15 and J is TRBJ2-7; D is possibly TRBD2 (6 bases). The V end lost 0 bases, the J end lost 2 bases, and 17 bases lay between the germline ends. The germline V gene has CDR1 LNHNV and CDR2 YYDKDF (reference sequence). This CDR3 is 17 amino acids long. CDR3 protein: CATSRELLAVRPYEQYF. The DNA for the CDR3 is TGTGCCACCAGCAGAGAGCTTTTAGCGGTCCGACCCTACGAGCAGTACTTC.

The chain carries TRBV5-1 and TRBJ1-3; TRBD1 agrees at 10 bases. Germline V gives CDR1 SGHRS, CDR2 YFSETQ. V shed 0 bases and J 3 bases; nucleotides not matched to a gene: 3. The CDR3 extends over 16 amino acids. CDR3 amino acids: CASSLGDRGFGNTIYF. The CDR3 bases are TGCGCCAGCAGCTTGGGGGACAGGGGCTTTGGAAACACCATATATTTT.

J is TRBJ2-1 and V is TRBV5-4; a weak D match, TRBD2 (5 bases). V was trimmed by 5 bases and J by 7 bases, leaving 16 bases between them. CDR3 length: 14 residues. Looked up from germline, CDR1 is SGHNT and CDR2 is YYREEE (reference sequence). The CDR3 region has the DNA TGTGCCAGCAGTTCCGCACTAGGATGGAATGAGCAGTTCTTC. Protein sequence: CASSSALGWNEQFF.

The chain joins TRBV6-5 to TRBJ2-7; 8 bases are a match to TRBD1. The CDR3 is made up of 14 amino acids. Germline trimming cut 5 bases from V and 3 bases from J; bases unmatched to any gene: 6. Germline CDR1 MNHEY, CDR2 SVGAGI. The CDR3 loop reads CASSLQTGDYEQYF. CDR3 coding DNA: TGTGCCAGCAGTCTACAGACAGGGGACTACGAGCAGTACTTC.

On this clone: Distinct nucleotide sequences in the sample also encode this CDR3. This rearrangement joins TRBV2 to TRBJ1-6; 7 bases fit TRBD1. This CDR3 is built from 13 residues. J lost 7 bases, V lost 8 bases, and 5 bases had no gene match. CDR1 and CDR2 (germline): SNHLY, FYNNEI. The CDR3 DNA reads TGTGCCAGCCGACAGGGCCCGAATTCACCCCTCCACTTT. It yields the protein CASRQGPNSPLHF. Looking up the rest from reference TRBV2 and TRBJ1-6 gives the full variable domain: EPEVTQTPSHQVTQMGQEVILRCVPISNHLYFYWYRQILGQKVEFLVSFYNNEISEKSEIFDDQFSVERPDGSNFTLKIRSTKLEDSAMYFCASRQGPNSPLHFGNGTRLTVT.

This sequence joins TRBV28 and TRBJ1-4; D is undetermined. The CDR3 is 15 residues long. Germline lookup yields CDR1 MDHEN and CDR2 SYDVKM. Between the trimmed V and J ends, which lost 3 bases and 5 bases, there was a span of 13 bases. The CDR3 DNA is TGTGCCAGCAGTTTGGAGTCTAAATCGAATGAAAAACTGTTTTTT. This codes for CASSLESKSNEKLFF.